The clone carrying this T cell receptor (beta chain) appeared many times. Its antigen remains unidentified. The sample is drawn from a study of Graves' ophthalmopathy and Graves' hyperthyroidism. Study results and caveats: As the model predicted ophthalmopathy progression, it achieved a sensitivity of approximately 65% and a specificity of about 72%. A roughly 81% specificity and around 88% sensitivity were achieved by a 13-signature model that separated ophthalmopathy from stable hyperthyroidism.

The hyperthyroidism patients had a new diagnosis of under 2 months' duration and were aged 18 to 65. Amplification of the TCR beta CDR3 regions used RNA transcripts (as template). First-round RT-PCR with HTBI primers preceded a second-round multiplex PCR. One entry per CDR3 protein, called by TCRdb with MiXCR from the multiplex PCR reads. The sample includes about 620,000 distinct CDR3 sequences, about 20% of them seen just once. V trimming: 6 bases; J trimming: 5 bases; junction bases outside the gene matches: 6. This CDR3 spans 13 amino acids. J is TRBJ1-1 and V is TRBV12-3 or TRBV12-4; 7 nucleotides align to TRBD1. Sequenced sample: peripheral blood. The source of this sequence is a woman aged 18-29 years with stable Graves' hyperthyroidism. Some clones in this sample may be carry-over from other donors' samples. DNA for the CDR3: TGTGCCAGCAGCCCCAGGGGGGTTACTGAAGCTTTCTTT. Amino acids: CASSPRGVTEAFF.